This T cell receptor beta chain came from a study of T cells in Graves' hyperthyroidism and ophthalmopathy (dated by TCRdb to the late 2010s). For context, the study as a whole: Peripheral blood samples were taken at initial diagnosis, before any treatment was given. TCR V-J signatures able to tell the groups apart were searched for in a discovery cohort of about a hundred patients, of whom fewer than 45 had Graves' ophthalmopathy and about 60 had stable Graves' hyperthyroidism. Prospective prediction of ophthalmopathy was tested in an independent validation cohort consisting of 18 to 20 hyperthyroidism patients and 15 to 17 patients who later progressed to ophthalmopathy. The 100 discovery patients were divided at random into training and test sets in a 7:3 ratio. In more than 5 Graves' hyperthyroidism patients, the study also compared T-cell repertoires from thyroid tissue with T-cell repertoires from blood. Once sampling was done, hyperthyroidism patients were given methimazole at a starting dose of 30 mg daily, whereas ophthalmopathy patients were given high-dose intravenous methylprednisolone. TCR Vbeta CDR3 sequencing of some 140 peripheral blood samples (43 ophthalmopathy, roughly 72 hyperthyroidism and 17 progressor patients) is reported in the paper.

Per the germline V gene, MDHEN is the CDR1 and SYDVKM is the CDR2. CDR3 length: 14 amino acids, cysteine to phenylalanine. The read is trimmed to its CDR3 DNA, 42 bases read in frame from base 1. V ends up 6 bases short and J 3 bases short, with an unmatched junction base count of 4. Points the paper makes about the study in general: In validation, progression to ophthalmopathy was predicted by the model with 70.59% sensitivity and roughly 76% specificity, a median of about 6.4 months before onset. No statistical method was used to fix the sample size in advance, and group allocation was not hidden from the investigators. In cross-validation, a model built on a 13 V-J signature told ophthalmopathy apart from stable hyperthyroidism with over 85% sensitivity and approximately 81% specificity, and in testing the same model reached 80%/75%. Most expanded thyroid clonotypes (frequency above 0.001) were also detected in blood, suggesting blood repertoires may reflect thyroid immune responses.

Ten or more counts support this clonotype. The specificity of this receptor is unknown. No quality values exist for individual bases; no much larger clone is one base distant. Stable Graves' hyperthyroidism was defined as no progression to ophthalmopathy during 18 months of follow-up. Hyperthyroidism patients were aged 18 to 65 years and newly diagnosed, with disease duration of less than 2 months. Any patient with an uncontrolled infection, another autoimmune disease, pregnancy or lactation was excluded. Diagnoses relied on clinical symptoms, serum thyroxine and TRAb, thyroid ultrasound and orbital computed tomography. Ficoll-Paque density gradient centrifugation was used to isolate PBMCs from about 9 ml of fresh peripheral blood. Trizol reagent was used to extract total RNA, and RNA quality was then checked on an Agilent 2100 Bioanalyzer. Amplification of TCR beta CDR3 regions was carried out from RNA transcripts. The TCR CDR3 was subjected to a first round of RT-PCR using the HTBI primer set and the Qiagen OneStep RT-PCR kit. The libraries were constructed in a second round of multiplex PCR and then size-selected and purified. Paired-end sequencing of the libraries was performed with 100 bp reads on an Illumina HiSeq2000. In the source study's methods: SOAPnuke was used to process the raw data, throwing out any read that contained adapters or uncalled bases, had a mean Phred below 15, or lacked an exact constant-primer or identifier match. High-quality paired reads were merged with COPE v1.2.5, and unique nucleotide sequences were defined as clonotypes. MiTCR v1.1 was used to align the clonotypes against IMGT TRBV, TRBD and TRBJ reference segments. Analysis was restricted to V-J combinations with a frequency above 0.0001, which covered 99% to 99.2% of repertoires. A TCS score was defined as the ratio between F50 (clonal expansion) and ExV (chaos), using BLOSUM62-based TCRdist between CDR3 peptides within each V-J. Welch's t-statistics and random forest reduced roughly 500 V-J features to 13, which were used in a naive Bayes classifier (R e1071). The public reads were reprocessed in TCRdb via fastp at Q25 and MiXCR, keeping in-frame beta chains. One record per CDR3 amino acid sequence lists the most common genes and DNA. For this entry, the V and J calls and clone size follow TCRdb and not the study's own pipeline. The sample contains about 400,000 distinct CDR3 sequences, 15% of them found a single time. Around a third of the sample belongs to the ten largest clones.

The source is a woman in her 30s with Graves' hyperthyroidism. Source material: blood. The chain couples TRBV28 to TRBJ2-1; a stretch of 8 junction bases matches TRBD2. The sequence in DNA is TGTGCCAGCAGCCTAGCGGGCGACTACAATGAGCAGTTCTTC. Its translation reads: CASSLAGDYNEQFF.